The source of this T cell receptor beta chain is a study of blood T cells in healthy people across ages. A second PCR, run for roughly 7 to 11 cycles, used a sample-barcoded 5' primer plus a J-beta primer mix. Any given sample supplied a minimum of 3 million CDR3-containing paired-end reads. TCRdb passed the 5' RACE reads through MiXCR, listing each CDR3 protein once. The table has about 640,000 distinct CDR3 sequences, roughly three fifths seen once. CDR1 is MNHEY, CDR2 SMNVEV, per germline (reference sequence). The V and J ends lost 0 bases and 5 bases respectively, with 2 bases between them. CDR3 size: 13 residues.

Input material: blood. The rearrangement links TRBV27 to TRBJ2-6; D unresolved. This clonotype originated in a man in his 60s in good health. CDR3: CASSLSWANVLTF. Here the CDR3 DNA reads TGTGCCAGCAGTTTATCATGGGCCAACGTCCTGACTTTC.